The present T cell receptor (beta chain) was sequenced within a study of T cell responses to AZD1222 COVID-19 vaccine. Findings and limits, study-wide: Vaccine-associated CD4 TCRs ranged over spike, dominating at 160-218 and 743-854.

Sequencing used immunoSEQ multiplex PCR; TCRdb keeps in-frame clones, though not all of them. The data contain 100,000 to 140,000 clones, around nine tenths of them singletons. About this clone: Its antigen remains unidentified.

The sample consisted of peripheral blood, taken 28 days after the second AZD1222 dose. The source is an adult who received the AZD1222 COVID-19 vaccine.

The CDR3 loop reads CASSTRASNTGELFF. In DNA form, the CDR3 reads TGCGCCAGCAGCACGCGGGCTAGCAACACCGGGGAGCTGTTTTTT. The chain recombines TRBV5-1 with TRBJ2-2; TRBD2 is a possible D gene (5 bases). This CDR3 spans 15 amino acids. V dropped 4 bases and J dropped 2 bases, with 12 bases sitting between them. The germline CDR1 and CDR2 sequences are SGHRS and YFSETQ.